The 25 T cell receptor beta chains below come from one sample, sequenced in a study of graft-versus-host responses after intestinal transplantation. Clones were read by immunoSEQ multiplex PCR, and TCRdb kept only the in-frame ones, dropping some. The sample has approximately 12,000 clones, about 93% seen once. Sequencing was performed on PBMCs, taken roughly 110 days after intestinal transplant. The receptors here all came from a human patient who received an intestinal transplant, so some T cells may come from the graft donor.

V is TRBV5-1 and J is TRBJ2-7; the match to TRBD1 covers 11 bases. Looked up from germline, CDR1 is SGHRS and CDR2 is YFSETQ. V trimming: 6 bases; J trimming: 2 bases; junction bases outside the gene matches: 7. The CDR3 has 15 amino acids. CDR3 residues: CASTSGTGGPYEQYF. CDR3 in DNA: TGCGCCAGCACCTCCGGGACAGGGGGACCCTACGAGCAGTACTTC. Together with reference TRBV5-1 and TRBJ2-7, the CDR3 gives the full variable domain: KAGVTQTPRYLIKTRGQQVTLSCSPISGHRSVSWYQQTPGQGLQFLFEYFSETQRNKGNFPGRFSGRQFSNSRSEMNVSTLELGDSALYLCASTSGTGGPYEQYFGPGTRLTVT.

CDR3 coding DNA: TGTGCCACCAGCAGAGCCGGGGGACCCTACGAGCAGTACTTC. It codes for CATSRAGGPYEQYF. The V gene is TRBV15, the J gene TRBJ2-7; the D gene is possibly TRBD2 (6 bases). V was shortened by 1 base and J by 2 bases, with 9 bases between the two germline ends. The CDR3 has 14 amino acids. From germline, CDR1 is LNHNV and CDR2 YYDKDF (reference sequence).

This clone has only one observation. The chain links TRBV6-5 to TRBJ2-1; tentatively, D is TRBD2 (5 bases). Germline V CDR1 and CDR2: MNHEY, SVGAGI. This CDR3 region has 12 residues. V was shortened by 2 bases and J by 9 bases, with 8 bases between the two germline ends. The CDR3 spells CASSYLGLEQFF. The DNA for the CDR3 is TGTGCCAGCAGTTACCTCGGACTTGAGCAGTTCTTC.

In DNA, the CDR3 is TGTGCCAGTACCTTGATGACGAACACTGAAGCTTTCTTT. Encoded protein: CASTLMTNTEAFF. The V call is TRBV19, the J call TRBJ1-1; D not certain. CDR3 length: 13 residues. The germline V and J ends were trimmed by 7 bases and 1 base, with 10 bases remaining between them. Germline values: CDR1 LNHDA, CDR2 SQIVND (reference sequence).

CDR3 coding DNA: TGTGCCAGCAGTTTGGAGTTAGCGGGACCCTACAATGAGCAGTTCTTC. It is translated as CASSLELAGPYNEQFF. This chain uses TRBV28 with TRBJ2-1; 8 bases align to TRBD2. J was trimmed by 2 bases and V by 3 bases; bases with no gene match: 6. The CDR3 has 16 amino acids. CDR1 is MDHEN and CDR2 is SYDVKM in the germline V gene. The variable domain in full, completed from reference TRBV28 and TRBJ2-1, reads DVKVTQSSRYLVKRTGEKVFLECVQDMDHENMFWYRQDPGLGLRLIYFSYDVKMKEKGDIPEGYSVSREKKERFSLILESASTNQTSMYLCASSLELAGPYNEQFFGPGTRLTVL.

The CDR3 DNA reads as TGTGCCAGTAGTACACCGGGGGGTCTGGGGTCCGGGGAGCTGTTTTTT. Translating gives CASSTPGGLGSGELFF. J is TRBJ2-2 and V is TRBV19, with 7 bases aligning to TRBD2. CDR1 is LNHDA, CDR2 SQIVND, per germline (reference sequence). Trimming removed 4 bases from V and 6 bases from J; junction bases left unmatched: 11. CDR3 length: 16 amino acids. Together with reference TRBV19 and TRBJ2-2, the CDR3 gives the full variable domain: DGGITQSPKYLFRKEGQNVTLSCEQNLNHDAMYWYRQDPGQGLRLIYYSQIVNDFQKGDIAEGYSVSREKKESFPLTVTSAQKNPTAFYLCASSTPGGLGSGELFFGEGSRLTVL.

A remark on this clone: At one end, the junction sequence differs from germline, possibly due to a read error. The chain recombines TRBV27 with TRBJ2-1; 15 bases are shared with TRBD2. Germline loops: CDR1 MNHEY, CDR2 SMNVEV (reference sequence). The CDR3 sequence is 23 residues long. CDR3 amino acids: CSSSLTSPPPGLAGGRSYNEQFF. For the CDR3, the DNA is TGTTCCAGCAGTTTAACCTCACCTCCACCGGGACTAGCGGGAGGTAGGTCCTACAATGAGCAGTTCTTC.

This sequence joins TRBV4-3 and TRBJ1-5; D remains unclear. Trimming left V 1 base short and J 11 bases short, with 12 bases between. The V gene's germline CDR1 is LGHNA and CDR2 YSLEER. This CDR3 is built from 13 residues. CDR3 region: CASSQAQVSAQHF. CDR3 nucleotides: TGCGCCAGCAGCCAAGCCCAAGTCTCAGCCCAGCATTTT.

The chain combines TRBV5-6 with TRBJ2-2; D perhaps matches TRBD2 (5 bases). This CDR3 has 14 residues. Between the trimmed V and J ends, which lost 6 bases and 5 bases, there was a span of 14 bases. Germline CDR1 SGHDT, CDR2 YYEEEE. The CDR3 sequence: CASTEAAETGELFF. In DNA form, the CDR3 reads TGTGCCAGCACCGAGGCAGCGGAAACCGGGGAGCTGTTTTTT.

On this clone itself: A much larger clone lies one base from this, so it may be a read error. Other DNA sequences of this sample code for an identical CDR3. The chain combines TRBV6-5 with TRBJ2-7; either TRBD1 or TRBD2 may fit D (5 bases each). The CDR3 spans 14 residues. Germline V gene sequence: CDR1 MNHEY, CDR2 SVGAGI. V lost 7 bases and J lost 4, with 17 bases in between. The CDR3 sequence is CASKTGTASYEQYF. CDR3 sequence (DNA): TGTGCCAGCAAGACCGGGACGGCTTCTTACGAGCAGTACTTC.

This chain connects TRBV5-1 to TRBJ2-1; 10 positions agree with TRBD2. Germline lookup yields CDR1 SGHRS and CDR2 YFSETQ. This CDR3 is built from 20 residues. The V gene end was trimmed by 5 bases and the J gene end by 0 bases; junction bases not matched to a gene: 17. The CDR3 is CASRALTTSGVLSSYNEQFF. For the CDR3, the DNA is TGCGCCAGCAGGGCGCTTACTACTAGCGGGGTCCTCAGCTCCTACAATGAGCAGTTCTTC.

V usage is TRBV19 and J usage is TRBJ2-3; the D gene is possibly TRBD2 (5 bases). This CDR3 spans 13 amino acids. V lost 8 bases and J 1 base, leaving 10 bases between the germline ends. Germline V CDR1 and CDR2: LNHDA, SQIVND (reference sequence). CDR3 nucleotide sequence: TGTGCCAGTCGAAGCGGAGGCACAGATACGCAGTATTTT. Its protein product is CASRSGGTDTQYF.

This clone showed up just once. This chain links TRBV5-1 with TRBJ2-3; possible D gene TRBD1, 6 bases. The CDR3 totals 14 residues. V was shortened by 7 bases and J by 0 bases, with 12 bases between the two germline ends. Germline assignment: CDR1 SGHRS and CDR2 YFSETQ. The CDR3 region has the DNA TGCGCCAGCCTATCAGGACAGAGCACAGATACGCAGTATTTT. This sequence encodes CASLSGQSTDTQYF.

The chain joins TRBV21-1 to TRBJ2-6; the table calls TRBD2, which could not be checked here. TRBV21-1 represents a pseudogene. This CDR3 has 12 residues. CDR3 loop: CASDPGRNVLTF. In DNA form, the CDR3 reads TGTGCCAGCGACCCGGGGAGGAACGTCCTGACTTTC.

The chain employs TRBV7-9 and TRBJ1-2; no firm D call. Germline CDR1 is SEHNR and CDR2 is FQNEAQ (reference sequence). The germline V and J ends were trimmed by 2 bases and 4 bases, with 14 bases remaining between them. This CDR3 comprises 15 residues. CDR3 DNA sequence: TGTGCCAGCAGCTTACTTATGACGGAAGCCTATGGCTACACCTTC. Translating it yields CASSLLMTEAYGYTF.

This clone was recorded once. The V call is TRBV7-8, the J call TRBJ2-2; D is uncertain. CDR1 and CDR2 from the germline V gene are SGHVS and FQNEAQ. The CDR3 spans 13 residues. V lost 3 bases, J lost 6 bases, and 8 bases lay in between. Written as DNA, the CDR3 is TGTGCCAGCAGCTTTCCTAGGGCCGGGGAGCTGTTTTTT. Translating it yields CASSFPRAGELFF.

The J gene is TRBJ2-7, the V gene TRBV4-2; the D is unclear. CDR1 is LGHNA and CDR2 is YNFKEQ in the germline V gene. This CDR3 is 12 amino acids long. V dropped 1 base and J dropped 4 bases, with 5 bases sitting between them. CDR3 nucleotide sequence: TGTGCCAGCAGCCAAGGAGGTTACGAGCAGTACTTC. Translating it yields CASSQGGYEQYF.

This clone was observed a single time. The gene calls are TRBV9 and TRBJ2-7, with a weak D call TRBD2 (6 bases). The germline gives CDR1 SGDLS, CDR2 YYNGEE. The germline V and J ends were trimmed by 2 bases and 3 bases, with 9 bases remaining between them. The CDR3 spans 13 residues. Here the CDR3 DNA reads TGTGCCAGCAGCGTGGGGGGTAACTACGAGCAGTACTTC. Amino acids: CASSVGGNYEQYF.

V usage is TRBV6-4 and J usage is TRBJ2-5; TRBD2 matches at 7 bases. CDR1 and CDR2 (germline): MRHNA, SNTAGT. The CDR3 length is 15 residues. V trimming: 0 bases; J trimming: 4 bases; junction bases outside the gene matches: 5. DNA of the CDR3: TGTGCCAGCAGTGACTCGGCGGGAGAGGGAGAGACCCAGTACTTC. Amino acids: CASSDSAGEGETQYF.

This rearrangement joins TRBV27 to TRBJ2-7; 11 nucleotides agree with TRBD2. The length of the CDR3 is 17 residues. Trimming took 1 base from V and 0 from J; bases not matched to a gene: 5. Germline loops: CDR1 MNHEY, CDR2 SMNVEV (reference sequence). The CDR3 DNA follows: TGTGCCAGCAGTTTATGGGCGACTAGCGGGGCCTCCTACGAGCAGTACTTC. It specifies CASSLWATSGASYEQYF.

The gene calls are TRBV6-5 and TRBJ2-2; D unclear. Trimming left V 2 bases short and J 4 bases short, with 14 bases between. The CDR3 is made up of 16 amino acids. Germline V CDR1 and CDR2: MNHEY, SVGAGI. The CDR3 region has the DNA TGTGCCAGCAGTTACAGTCTAGGAGAGGTCACCGGGGAGCTGTTTTTT. Translated: CASSYSLGEVTGELFF.

The chain is built from TRBV19 and TRBJ1-4; maybe TRBD1 (6 bases). Germline CDR1 reads LNHDA; CDR2 reads SQIVND (reference sequence). The length of the CDR3 is 13 residues. V was cut by 4 bases and J by 4 bases, with 7 bases left in between. CDR3 region: CASSTQGNEKLFF. As DNA, the CDR3 is TGTGCCAGTAGTACACAGGGTAATGAAAAACTGTTTTTT.

The rearrangement uses TRBV6-5 and TRBJ2-7; a weak D match, TRBD1 (6 bases). This CDR3 contains 14 residues. In germline, CDR1 is MNHEY, CDR2 SVGAGI. Deletions cut 5 bases from V and 2 bases from J, with 13 bases between. The CDR3 sequence: CASSPQGSPYEQYF. Here the CDR3 DNA reads TGTGCCAGCAGTCCCCAGGGGAGTCCCTACGAGCAGTACTTC.

The chain recombines TRBV5-5 with TRBJ2-1; D ambiguous. The V end lost 3 bases, the J end lost 8 bases, and 12 bases lay between the germline ends. Looked up from germline, CDR1 is SGHKS and CDR2 is YYEKEE (reference sequence). CDR3 length: 13 residues. CDR3 DNA sequence: TGTGCCAGCAGCTCCTTGATTGACGATGAGCAGTTCTTC. This sequence encodes CASSSLIDDEQFF.

The gene calls are TRBV18 and TRBJ2-3, with D unclear. There are 13 residues in the CDR3. CDR1 and CDR2 (germline): KGHSH, LQKENI. V was clipped by 6 bases and J by 3 bases, with 10 bases between them. The DNA of the CDR3 is TGTGCCAGCTCCCAACCCCCTACAGATACGCAGTATTTT. This sequence encodes CASSQPPTDTQYF.